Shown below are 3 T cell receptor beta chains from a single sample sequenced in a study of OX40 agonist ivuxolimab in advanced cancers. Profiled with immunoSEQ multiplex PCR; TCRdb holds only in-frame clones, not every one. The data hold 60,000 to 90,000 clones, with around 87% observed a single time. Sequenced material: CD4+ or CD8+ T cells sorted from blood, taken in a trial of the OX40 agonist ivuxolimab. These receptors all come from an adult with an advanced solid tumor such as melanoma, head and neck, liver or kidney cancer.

Here the CDR3 DNA reads TGTGCCATTCATAGCGATACGCAGTATTTT. It specifies CAIHSDTQYF. This chain connects TRBV6-5 to TRBJ2-3; the D is unclear. Trimming left V 10 bases short and J 6 bases short, with 8 bases between. Germline lookup yields CDR1 MNHEY and CDR2 SVGAGI. This CDR3 comprises 10 residues.

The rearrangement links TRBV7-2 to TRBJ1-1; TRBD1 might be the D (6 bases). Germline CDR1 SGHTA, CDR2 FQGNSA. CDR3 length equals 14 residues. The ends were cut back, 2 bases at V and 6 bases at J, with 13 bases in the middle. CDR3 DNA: TGTGCCAGCAGCTTATCGACGCGGGGGCCTGAAGCTTTCTTT. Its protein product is CASSLSTRGPEAFF.

CDR3 sequence reads: CASSPLGRGQGQPQHF. The CDR3 coding sequence is TGTGCCAGCAGTCCTTTAGGCAGGGGGCAGGGTCAGCCCCAGCATTTT. The gene calls are TRBV27 and TRBJ1-5, with 8 bases aligning to TRBD1. Germline CDR1 MNHEY, CDR2 SMNVEV (reference sequence). CDR3 length: 16 amino acids. J lost 6 bases, V lost 5 bases, and 12 bases had no gene match.